These 30 T cell receptor beta chains were sequenced from one sample in a study of T-cell reconstitution after alpha-beta-depleted transplantation in children. Preparation of the TCRbeta library involved a method that used unique molecular identifiers. TCRdb passed the PCR reads through MiXCR, listing each CDR3 protein once. The sample includes some 550,000 distinct CDR3 sequences, around 23% of them seen just once. The sequencing here drew on PBMCs, mostly from graft donor cells, taken 360 days after TCRalphabeta/CD19-depleted stem cell transplant. The receptors were sampled from a boy younger than two who had a stem cell transplant for acute myeloid leukemia, so the T cells may come from the graft donor.

This clonotype was detected ten times or more. This rearrangement joins TRBV12-3 or TRBV12-4 to TRBJ1-3; D possibly corresponds to TRBD1 (6 bases). The CDR3 runs to 16 residues. Deletions cut 6 bases from V and 1 base from J, with 16 bases between. The chain's CDR3 is CASRPGQLESGNTIYF. The CDR3 DNA is TGTGCCAGCAGACCCGGACAGCTGGAGTCTGGAAACACCATATATTTT.

The J gene is TRBJ1-2, the V gene TRBV25-1; no clear D. This CDR3 comprises 12 residues. Germline CDR1 and CDR2: MGHDK and SYGVNS. With 9 bases removed from V and 8 bases from J, the gap between germline ends came to 16 bases. The CDR3: CASTAGVEGYTF. CDR3 nucleotides: TGTGCCAGTACGGCTGGGGTTGAAGGCTACACCTTC.

This clonotype was found many times. The chain is built from TRBV5-1 and TRBJ2-7, with 7 positions matching TRBD1. The CDR3 contains 15 residues. Germline V gene lookup returns CDR1 SGHRS and CDR2 YFSETQ. V dropped 1 base and J dropped 3; count of bases not matched to a gene: 7. The CDR3 is CASSLRSGGIYEQYF. CDR3 DNA: TGCGCCAGCAGCTTGAGGTCAGGGGGAATCTACGAGCAGTACTTC.

This clonotype showed up just once. The rearrangement links TRBV5-1 to TRBJ2-2; no firm D call. Trimming pared 6 bases from V and 1 base from J, leaving 4 bases between. The germline CDR1 and CDR2 sequences are SGHRS and YFSETQ. The CDR3 is 12 residues long. DNA of the CDR3: TGCGCCAGCAATTGGAACACCGGGGAGCTGTTTTTT. Its translation: CASNWNTGELFF.

This clonotype has a handful of counts. The V gene is TRBV15, the J gene TRBJ1-1; TRBD1 matches at 7 bases. V was clipped by 0 bases and J by 0 bases; unmatched bases: 1. This CDR3 is built from 15 residues. CDR1 is LNHNV and CDR2 is YYDKDF in the germline V gene (reference sequence). The CDR3 region is CATSRDRGLNTEAFF. CDR3 in DNA: TGTGCCACCAGCAGAGACAGGGGGTTGAACACTGAAGCTTTCTTT.

In its sample, this clonotype was seen many times. The chain links TRBV14 to TRBJ1-1; 10 nucleotides match TRBD1. After removal of 1 base from V and 5 bases from J, the junction contained 7 bases not matched to a gene. Germline V gene data show CDR1 as SGHDN and CDR2 as FVKESK. The CDR3 consists of 16 residues. The CDR3 DNA sequence: TGTGCCAGCAGCCAAGGTTCCGGGACAGGGGAAACTGAAGCTTTCTTT. It yields the protein CASSQGSGTGETEAFF.

This clonotype was counted between two and nine times. CDR3 sequence reads: CASSHAWLAAMNTEAFF. CDR3 coding DNA: TGTGCCAGCTCGCACGCTTGGTTGGCTGCCATGAACACTGAAGCTTTCTTT. The chain has TRBV18 and TRBJ1-1; D is unclear. Germline CDR1 KGHSH, CDR2 LQKENI. The V end lost 6 bases, the J end lost 0 bases, and 20 bases lay between the germline ends. The CDR3 sequence is 17 residues long. The full variable domain, in which reference TRBV18 and TRBJ1-1 provide the parts outside the CDR3, is NAGVMQNPRHLVRRRGQEARLRCSPMKGHSHVYWYRQLPEEGLKFMVYLQKENIIDESGMPKERFSAEFPKEGPSILRIQQVVRGDSAAYFCASSHAWLAAMNTEAFFGQGTRLTVV.

This clonotype was observed a handful of times. V gene TRBV7-2 combines with J gene TRBJ2-7, with 9 bases identical to TRBD1. The junction had 10 bases not matched to a gene; V was cut back by 7 bases and J by 6 bases. The CDR3 is made up of 14 amino acids. Germline V gene sequence: CDR1 SGHTA, CDR2 FQGNSA. The chain's CDR3 is CASTLVGQGTEQYF. As DNA, the CDR3 is TGTGCCAGCACCCTCGTGGGACAGGGCACCGAGCAGTACTTC.

The chain combines TRBV12-3 or TRBV12-4 with TRBJ2-1; D not certain. The CDR3 is 11 amino acids. V lost 6 bases and J 12 bases, leaving 12 bases between the germline ends. CDR3 sequence (DNA): TGTGCCAGCAGCCCCCGGAGCGCGCAGTTCTTC. Amino acids: CASSPRSAQFF.

This clonotype came up many times. The chain carries TRBV20-1 and TRBJ2-3, with TRBD1 matching over 10 bases. The CDR3 totals 15 residues. Germline CDR1 and CDR2: DFQATT and SNEGSKA (reference sequence). J lost 2 bases, V lost 7 bases, and 9 bases had no gene match. The CDR3 here is CSESGDRGATDTQYF. The CDR3 DNA sequence: TGCAGTGAAAGCGGGGACAGGGGCGCCACAGATACGCAGTATTTT.

This sequence joins TRBV7-2 and TRBJ2-5; 8 positions match TRBD2. From germline, CDR1 is SGHTA and CDR2 FQGNSA. The CDR3 spans 16 residues. Trimming took 5 bases from V and 2 from J; bases not matched to a gene: 10. CDR3 residues: CASSPRAGGVQETQYF. CDR3 nucleotide sequence: TGTGCCAGCAGCCCCAGGGCGGGGGGCGTGCAAGAGACCCAGTACTTC.

This clonotype was counted ten times or more. CDR3 in DNA: TGCAGTGCTAGCTCTAGCGGGGGGTTAGATGAGCAGTTCTTC. It encodes CSASSSGGLDEQFF. The rearrangement uses TRBV20-1 and TRBJ2-1, with 11 bases aligning to TRBD2. J lost 8 bases, V lost 3 bases, and 6 bases had no gene match. Germline V lookup: CDR1 DFQATT, CDR2 SNEGSKA (reference sequence). This CDR3 is built from 14 residues.

This clonotype was recorded many times. The chain is built from TRBV20-1 and TRBJ2-1, with TRBD2 matching 7 bases. Trimming removed 3 bases from V and 9 bases from J; junction bases left unmatched: 5. The CDR3 totals 12 residues. The germline gives CDR1 DFQATT, CDR2 SNEGSKA (reference sequence). The CDR3 DNA is TGCAGTGCTAGTCAACTAGCGACTGAGCAGTTCTTC. It yields the protein CSASQLATEQFF.

V is TRBV29-1 and J is TRBJ2-5, with 9 positions matching TRBD1. The ends lost 4 bases at V and 5 bases at J; junction bases unmatched: 8. Germline V gene sequence: CDR1 SQVTM, CDR2 ANQGSEA. CDR3 length: 14 residues. CDR3 protein: CSVVGDRVTETQYF. The CDR3 DNA reads TGCAGCGTTGTAGGGGACAGGGTTACGGAGACCCAGTACTTC.

The gene calls are TRBV11-3 and TRBJ2-7; D is ambiguous. CDR3 length: 13 residues. Per germline, CDR1 SGHNT and CDR2 YENEEA. V was clipped by 5 bases and J by 0 bases, with 8 bases between them. For the CDR3, the DNA is TGTGCCAGCAGCGAAGAAGGCTCCTACGAGCAGTACTTC. As protein: CASSEEGSYEQYF.

V usage is TRBV5-1 and J usage is TRBJ2-3; 7 bases are a match to TRBD1. Germline V gene lookup returns CDR1 SGHRS and CDR2 YFSETQ. There are 14 residues in the CDR3. V gave up 4 bases and J gave up 2 bases; unmatched junction bases: 4. CDR3 sequence: CASSGGQNTDTQYF. Written as DNA, the CDR3 is TGCGCCAGCAGCGGGGGACAGAACACAGATACGCAGTATTTT.

The chain carries TRBV28 and TRBJ2-7, with 7 bases that match TRBD1. Germline V gives CDR1 MDHEN, CDR2 SYDVKM. This CDR3 is built from 15 residues. Trimming removed 3 bases from V and 4 bases from J; junction bases left unmatched: 9. CDR3 in amino acids: CASSFHQGEKYEQYF. The CDR3 DNA is TGTGCCAGCAGTTTCCACCAGGGGGAGAAATACGAGCAGTACTTC.

This clonotype was found many times. J is TRBJ2-1 and V is TRBV10-3; 7 nucleotides agree with TRBD2. Germline V gene sequence: CDR1 ENHRY, CDR2 SYGVKD. V was clipped by 2 bases and J by 0 bases; unmatched bases: 10. The CDR3 is 18 amino acids. The DNA for the CDR3 is TGTGCCATCAGTGAGCCCAGCGGGGTAATAAGCTCCTACAATGAGCAGTTCTTC. It translates to CAISEPSGVISSYNEQFF.

This clonotype was seen at least ten times. This chain connects TRBV20-1 to TRBJ2-2, with D perhaps TRBD2 (6 bases). Trimming left V 3 bases short and J 0 bases short, with 14 bases between. The CDR3 covers 16 residues. Germline lookup yields CDR1 DFQATT and CDR2 SNEGSKA (reference sequence). The CDR3 DNA follows: TGCAGTGCTAGGATCCGGGGGAACGCGAACACCGGGGAGCTGTTTTTT. Translation gives CSARIRGNANTGELFF.

This clonotype was observed many times. The chain links TRBV6-5 to TRBJ2-2; D may be TRBD1 (6 bases). The CDR3 contains 16 residues. The germline V gene encodes CDR1 MNHEY and CDR2 SVGAGI. The V and J ends lost 2 bases and 0 bases respectively, with 10 bases between them. The CDR3 DNA reads as TGTGCCAGCAGTTACAATGGACAGTCGAACACCGGGGAGCTGTTTTTT. It is translated as CASSYNGQSNTGELFF.

Of note for this clonotype: A read error is possible here, since a much larger clone lies one base away. J is TRBJ2-5 and V is TRBV20-1; D ambiguous. The CDR3 extends over 10 amino acids. Germline V gives CDR1 DFQATT, CDR2 SNEGSKA (reference sequence). V lost 5 bases to trimming and J lost 5 bases, with 6 bases between them. CDR3 residues: CSAWWETQYF. The CDR3 region has the DNA TGCAGTGCTTGGTGGGAGACCCAGTACTTC.

The chain couples TRBV12-3 or TRBV12-4 to TRBJ2-1; 7 positions agree with TRBD1. Trimming cost V 6 bases and J 4 bases; bases outside gene matches: 6. The CDR3 runs to 14 residues. In nucleotides, the CDR3 is TGTGCCAGCAGCATTCAGGGGGAATACAATGAGCAGTTCTTC. Protein: CASSIQGEYNEQFF.

A few counts support this clonotype. The chain is built from TRBV12-3 or TRBV12-4 and TRBJ1-6; TRBD1 might be the D (5 bases). Trimming took 5 bases from V and 7 from J, leaving 15 bases between them. The CDR3 contains 15 residues. CDR3 sequence (DNA): TGTGCCAGCAGTCTCACCGGGGGGTTCAATTCACCCCTCCACTTT. Translation gives CASSLTGGFNSPLHF.

This clonotype was seen a single time. This sequence joins TRBV7-9 and TRBJ2-5, with 10 bases lining up with TRBD2. Per germline, CDR1 SEHNR and CDR2 FQNEAQ (reference sequence). The trim removed 5 bases at V and 4 bases at J, leaving 7 bases unmatched. The CDR3 has 15 residues. The CDR3 is CASSLLAGERETQYF. CDR3 bases: TGTGCCAGCAGCCTTCTAGCGGGGGAAAGAGAGACCCAGTACTTC.

This clonotype was seen ten or more times. This rearrangement joins TRBV9 to TRBJ2-7; D is uncertain. The germline V and J ends were trimmed by 3 bases and 2 bases, with 12 bases remaining between them. In germline, CDR1 is SGDLS, CDR2 YYNGEE. The CDR3 runs 14 residues. The CDR3 sequence: CASSERGLTYEQYF. The DNA for the CDR3 is TGTGCCAGCAGCGAGCGTGGGTTGACCTACGAGCAGTACTTC.

This clonotype was detected ten times or more. This chain joins TRBV29-1 and TRBJ2-1, with 11 bases identical to TRBD1. CDR3 length equals 14 residues. The trim removed 1 base at V and 7 bases at J, leaving 3 bases unmatched. Germline V gene lookup returns CDR1 SQVTM and CDR2 ANQGSEA. The CDR3 coding sequence is TGCAGCGTTGAAGGGGACAGGGGGTCTAATGAGCAGTTCTTC. It is translated as CSVEGDRGSNEQFF.

The J gene is TRBJ2-4, the V gene TRBV6-5; the D call may be TRBD1 or TRBD2 (6 bases each). Germline-derived CDR1 and CDR2 are MNHEY and SVGAGI. The CDR3 is 14 residues long. The germline V and J ends were trimmed by 3 bases and 8 bases, with 14 bases remaining between them. The CDR3 bases are TGTGCCAGCAGTTATGATAAGGGGGGCTACATTCAGTACTTC. It is translated as CASSYDKGGYIQYF.

This clonotype was picked up many times. The chain is built from TRBV7-9 and TRBJ2-5; 10 bases align to TRBD1. The CDR3 runs 14 residues. CDR1 SEHNR and CDR2 FQNEAQ come from the germline V gene (reference sequence). The V segment lost 4 bases and the J segment 1 base; nucleotides outside the gene matches: 0. Here the CDR3 DNA reads TGTGCCAGCAGCTGGACAGGGGGCCAAGAGACCCAGTACTTC. Amino acids: CASSWTGGQETQYF.

This clonotype was found a few times. The chain has TRBV6-5 and TRBJ1-2, with no clear D. The V gene's germline CDR1 is MNHEY and CDR2 SVGAGI. The CDR3 totals 15 residues. The V gene lost 2 bases and the J gene lost 3 bases, with 13 bases spanning the gap. CDR3 amino acids: CASSYGDPGDYGYTF. The CDR3 DNA is TGTGCCAGCAGTTACGGGGATCCTGGTGACTATGGCTACACCTTC.

This clonotype came up many times. This chain's CDR3 is CASSLGGGGAKNIQYF. For the CDR3, the DNA is TGTGCCAGCAGCTTAGGTGGTGGGGGAGCCAAAAACATTCAGTACTTC. The rearrangement uses TRBV7-2 and TRBJ2-4; the D call may be TRBD1 or TRBD2 (5 bases each). CDR3 length equals 16 residues. V shed 1 base and J shed 0 bases, with 10 bases lying between them. Germline CDR1 SGHTA, CDR2 FQGNSA. Variable domain in full (rest from reference TRBV7-2 and TRBJ2-4): GAGVSQSPSNKVTEKGKDVELRCDPISGHTALYWYRQSLGQGLEFLIYFQGNSAPDKSGLPSDRFSAERTGGSVSTLTIQRTQQEDSAVYLCASSLGGGGAKNIQYFGAGTRLSVL.